These T cell receptor beta chains were read from a single sample in a study of CD8+CD57+ T cells in acquired aplastic anemia. TCRdb passed the reads through MiXCR, listing each CDR3 protein once. The sample includes about 240,000 distinct CDR3 sequences, more than 40% of them seen just once. The sample consisted of sorted CD4+, CD8+, or CD8+CD57+ T cells (not recorded which) from PBMCs. These receptors came from a human donor with aplastic anemia. Each CDR3 is given with its conserved first and last residue. Each record gives: clone size, D gene, V gene, J gene, CDR3 DNA, CDR3 protein. A D gene is named only where the DNA matches it firmly. The size of a clone is reported for some rows only, either as once, few or many, or as a class for expanded clones.

clone size: .; D gene: .; V gene: TRBV6-2/TRBV6-3; J gene: TRBJ2-1; CDR3 DNA: TGTGCCAGCAACCCGACCGAGGTCCATGAGCAGTTCTTC; CDR3 protein: CASNPTEVHEQFF
clone size: .; D gene: TRBD2; V gene: TRBV15; J gene: TRBJ2-1; CDR3 DNA: TGTGCCACCAGCAGAGATCTAGAGGGACTACCGAGGGACAATGAGCAGTTCTTC; CDR3 protein: CATSRDLEGLPRDNEQFF
clone size: .; D gene: .; V gene: TRBV7-2; J gene: TRBJ1-3; CDR3 DNA: TGTGCCAGCAGCTTAGCTGGGGTTCAGGGAAACACCATATATTTT; CDR3 protein: CASSLAGVQGNTIYF
clone size: many; D gene: TRBD1; V gene: TRBV7-8; J gene: TRBJ1-3; CDR3 DNA: TGTGCCAGCAGCTTATCCCCGATGGTCCGGGACAGCGACTCTGGAAACACCATATATTTT; CDR3 protein: CASSLSPMVRDSDSGNTIYF
clone size: .; D gene: .; V gene: TRBV12-3/TRBV12-4; J gene: TRBJ1-3; CDR3 DNA: TGTGCCAGCAGTCACGACAACTCTGGAAGCACCATATATTTT; CDR3 protein: CASSHDNSGSTIYF
clone size: few; D gene: .; V gene: TRBV4-3; J gene: TRBJ1-5; CDR3 DNA: TGCGCCAGCAGCCAAGGACGGTCCCCGGGGTCCAATCAGCCCCAGCATTTT; CDR3 protein: CASSQGRSPGSNQPQHF
clone size: many; D gene: TRBD1; V gene: TRBV4-3; J gene: TRBJ2-7; CDR3 DNA: TGCGCCAGCAGCCCAGAGGGACAGGAAGACTACGAGCAGTACTTC; CDR3 protein: CASSPEGQEDYEQYF
clone size: few; D gene: TRBD1; V gene: TRBV6-2/TRBV6-3; J gene: TRBJ1-3; CDR3 DNA: TGTGCCAGCAGTGTTTGGGACAGGGGAGGAAACACCATATATTTT; CDR3 protein: CASSVWDRGGNTIYF
clone size: .; D gene: .; V gene: TRBV19; J gene: TRBJ1-2; CDR3 DNA: TGTGCCAGTAGTATAGGGGGTTTCGGCTATGGCTACACCTTC; CDR3 protein: CASSIGGFGYGYTF
clone size: many; D gene: TRBD2; V gene: TRBV15; J gene: TRBJ2-3; CDR3 DNA: TGTGCCACGAAGAGCGGGAGGGCCTCAGATACGCAGTATTTT; CDR3 protein: CATKSGRASDTQYF
clone size: many; D gene: .; V gene: TRBV4-2; J gene: TRBJ1-1; CDR3 DNA: TGTGCCAGCAGCCAAGATCTGCCGACGGGACCCACTGAAGCTTTCTTT; CDR3 protein: CASSQDLPTGPTEAFF
clone size: few; D gene: .; V gene: TRBV30; J gene: TRBJ1-1; CDR3 DNA: TGTGCCTGGGCTCAGCAGGTGTCTGAAGCTTTCTTT; CDR3 protein: CAWAQQVSEAFF
clone size: .; D gene: .; V gene: TRBV10-3; J gene: TRBJ2-2; CDR3 DNA: TGTGCCACCACCGGGGAGCTGTTTTTT; CDR3 protein: CATTGELFF
clone size: .; D gene: .; V gene: TRBV25-1; J gene: TRBJ1-2; CDR3 DNA: TGTGCCAGCAGTGAAGGAGTCGGCTATGGCTACACCTTC; CDR3 protein: CASSEGVGYGYTF
clone size: .; D gene: .; V gene: TRBV9; J gene: TRBJ2-5; CDR3 DNA: TGTGCCAGCAGCGCCCTCCCCGTGGGGGGCTACGAGACCCAGTACTTC; CDR3 protein: CASSALPVGGYETQYF
clone size: few; D gene: .; V gene: TRBV25-1; J gene: TRBJ2-3; CDR3 DNA: TGTGCCTCAAATTCGGGACGGATCACAGATACGCAGTATTTT; CDR3 protein: CASNSGRITDTQYF
clone size: many; D gene: .; V gene: TRBV7-9; J gene: TRBJ2-7; CDR3 DNA: TGTGCCAGCAGTCCCCCGGGGCAAAGAGACGAGCAGTACTTC; CDR3 protein: CASSPPGQRDEQYF
clone size: once; D gene: .; V gene: TRBV12-3/TRBV12-4; J gene: TRBJ2-1; CDR3 DNA: TGTGCCAGCAGAAGACTAGTGCATCAGCAGTTCTTC; CDR3 protein: CASRRLVHQQFF
clone size: .; D gene: .; V gene: TRBV24-1; J gene: TRBJ2-7; CDR3 DNA: TGTGCCCCAGAACAGGGAACCTACGAGCAGTACTTC; CDR3 protein: CAPEQGTYEQYF
clone size: .; D gene: TRBD2; V gene: TRBV19; J gene: TRBJ2-3; CDR3 DNA: TGTGCCAGTAGTATTACCGGGACTAGCGGGGAAACGCAGTATTTT; CDR3 protein: CASSITGTSGETQYF
clone size: .; D gene: .; V gene: TRBV15; J gene: TRBJ1-6; CDR3 DNA: TGTGCCGCCAGCAGACACGGGAGCAGGGATAATTCACCCCTCCACTTT; CDR3 protein: CAASRHGSRDNSPLHF
clone size: .; D gene: .; V gene: TRBV27; J gene: TRBJ1-1; CDR3 DNA: TGTGCCAGCAGTTTGGCCAGGAGCACGACTGAAGCTTTCTTT; CDR3 protein: CASSLARSTTEAFF
clone size: many; D gene: TRBD1; V gene: TRBV28; J gene: TRBJ2-7; CDR3 DNA: TGTGCCAGCAGTGCGGGACAGGGGAGCTCCTACGAGCAGTACTTC; CDR3 protein: CASSAGQGSSYEQYF
clone size: .; D gene: TRBD2; V gene: TRBV27; J gene: TRBJ2-5; CDR3 DNA: TGTGCCAGCAGTTCCCCCCTTTCTAGCGGCAAAGAGACCCAGTACTTC; CDR3 protein: CASSSPLSSGKETQYF
clone size: many; D gene: .; V gene: TRBV11-2; J gene: TRBJ2-5; CDR3 DNA: TGTGCCAGCAGCTTAAGTCCCCTAGCCAACCAAGAGACCCAGTACTTC; CDR3 protein: CASSLSPLANQETQYF
clone size: .; D gene: .; V gene: TRBV6-5; J gene: TRBJ2-6; CDR3 DNA: TGTGCCAGCAGAGGACAGTCGGCTTTC; CDR3 protein: CASRGQSAF
clone size: many; D gene: .; V gene: TRBV4-3; J gene: TRBJ2-7; CDR3 DNA: TGCGCCAGCAGCCAAGATTCTTGGGGCTACGAGCAGTACTTC; CDR3 protein: CASSQDSWGYEQYF
clone size: .; D gene: .; V gene: TRBV25-1; J gene: TRBJ2-1; CDR3 DNA: TGTGCCAGCAGTGAATCCCGCGGTTGGTACAATGAGCAGTTCTTC; CDR3 protein: CASSESRGWYNEQFF
clone size: .; D gene: TRBD1; V gene: TRBV6-4; J gene: TRBJ2-2; CDR3 DNA: TGTGCCAGCAGCCCGACGTGGACAGGGGAGCTGTCTTTT; CDR3 protein: CASSPTWTGELSF
clone size: .; D gene: TRBD2; V gene: TRBV7-9; J gene: TRBJ2-7; CDR3 DNA: TGTGCCAGCAGCGGGAGGGCCCACCACGAGCAGTACTTC; CDR3 protein: CASSGRAHHEQYF
clone size: many; D gene: .; V gene: TRBV2; J gene: TRBJ2-2; CDR3 DNA: TGTGCCAGCAGTGACCCAGGAAAGAACACCGGGGAGCTGTTTTTT; CDR3 protein: CASSDPGKNTGELFF
clone size: .; D gene: TRBD2; V gene: TRBV6-1; J gene: TRBJ2-7; CDR3 DNA: TGTGCCAGCAGTGAAGCGACGGGAGGTGCCGACGAGCAGTACTTC; CDR3 protein: CASSEATGGADEQYF
clone size: .; D gene: .; V gene: TRBV25-1; J gene: TRBJ1-6; CDR3 DNA: TGTGCCAGCAGTGACTCCAGTGGGCTAGGCTTTAATTCACCCTTCCACTTT; CDR3 protein: CASSDSSGLGFNSPFHF
clone size: few; D gene: .; V gene: TRBV27; J gene: TRBJ2-7; CDR3 DNA: TGTGCCAGCGCACGAGGAGCGGTGTCCTACGAGCAGTACTTC; CDR3 protein: CASARGAVSYEQYF
clone size: many; D gene: .; V gene: TRBV20-1; J gene: TRBJ1-5; CDR3 DNA: TGCAGTGCATACCTAATCGGACAGCCCCAGCATTTT; CDR3 protein: CSAYLIGQPQHF
clone size: many; D gene: .; V gene: TRBV29-1; J gene: TRBJ2-7; CDR3 DNA: TGCAGCGCCCTAGGGGATCCGGACTACGAGCAGTACTTC; CDR3 protein: CSALGDPDYEQYF
clone size: few; D gene: .; V gene: TRBV6-2/TRBV6-3; J gene: TRBJ2-1; CDR3 DNA: TGTGCCAGCAGTTACGGTGGCGGACTTTACAATGAGCAGTTCTTC; CDR3 protein: CASSYGGGLYNEQFF
clone size: .; D gene: TRBD1; V gene: TRBV2; J gene: TRBJ2-3; CDR3 DNA: TGTGCCAGCATACGACAGGGCGCAGATACGCAGTATTTT; CDR3 protein: CASIRQGADTQYF
clone size: .; D gene: .; V gene: TRBV19; J gene: TRBJ1-6; CDR3 DNA: TGTGCCAGTAGTATAGATTCCAGGAGGTTTGTCTCACCCCTCCACTTT; CDR3 protein: CASSIDSRRFVSPLHF
clone size: .; D gene: .; V gene: TRBV4-1; J gene: TRBJ1-2; CDR3 DNA: TGCGCCAGCAGCCAAGCACCACCTGCTAACTATGGCTACACCTTC; CDR3 protein: CASSQAPPANYGYTF
clone size: .; D gene: TRBD2; V gene: TRBV20-1; J gene: TRBJ2-7; CDR3 DNA: TGCAGTGCTCAGAGCGGGGGATTCTCTTACGAGCAGTACTTC; CDR3 protein: CSAQSGGFSYEQYF
clone size: many; D gene: .; V gene: TRBV11-2; J gene: TRBJ2-3; CDR3 DNA: TGTGCCAGCAGCTTAGAAGCCAACACAGATACGCAGTATTTT; CDR3 protein: CASSLEANTDTQYF
clone size: many; D gene: .; V gene: TRBV6-4; J gene: TRBJ2-5; CDR3 DNA: TGTGCCAGCGGCCGCGCTCAAGAGACCCAGTACTTC; CDR3 protein: CASGRAQETQYF
clone size: many; D gene: TRBD2; V gene: TRBV19; J gene: TRBJ2-1; CDR3 DNA: TGTGCCAGTAGGGGCGGCAGCGGGGGGCAGGGGTTCTTC; CDR3 protein: CASRGGSGGQGFF
clone size: .; D gene: TRBD1; V gene: TRBV18; J gene: TRBJ2-3; CDR3 DNA: TGTGCCAGCTCACCAGGACAGGGTGGCCGCACAGATACGCAGTATTTT; CDR3 protein: CASSPGQGGRTDTQYF
clone size: many; D gene: TRBD1; V gene: TRBV14; J gene: TRBJ2-7; CDR3 DNA: TGTGCCAGCAGCCCAGGGACAGTCTCGGAGCAGTACTTC; CDR3 protein: CASSPGTVSEQYF